This TCR beta chain was captured in a study of blood T cells in healthy people across ages. Samples had at least 7 million PBMCs isolated from them. V was clipped by 5 bases and J by 4 bases; unmatched bases: 7. The CDR3 contains 15 residues. The germline gives CDR1 DFQATT, CDR2 SNEGSKA (reference sequence). It was with a sample-barcoded 5' primer and a J-beta primer mix that a second PCR of roughly 6 to 11 cycles was run. Each CDR3 protein is one row after TCRdb ran MiXCR on the 5' RACE reads. The sample lists about 640,000 distinct CDR3 sequences; 45% to 65% were seen once. The TCR comes from a man between 60 and 70 years old in good health. The sample consisted of blood. The chain carries TRBV20-1 and TRBJ2-1, with 11 nucleotides matching TRBD2. Written as DNA, the CDR3 is TGCAGTGCTTACGCCGGGACTAGCGGATACAATGAGCAGTTCTTC. It is translated as CSAYAGTSGYNEQFF.